This T cell receptor beta chain was identified during a study of T cell responses to AZD1222 COVID-19 vaccine. Study conclusions and caveats: Most donors were white British and more were female, and clonal diversity was possibly underestimated. Spike-specific TCR breadth and depth were elevated following two AZD1222 doses. Only five to seven AZD1222 recipients tested seropositive at baseline.

The protocol was immunoSEQ multiplex PCR, while the TCRdb copy is restricted to in-frame clones and leaves out a portion. The sample includes 120,000 or so clones, more than 70% of them seen just once. Comment on this clone: What it binds is not known.

Trimming shortened V by 6 bases and J by 1 base, and 10 bases separated the two germline ends. CDR1 and CDR2 (germline): MNHEY, SVGAGI. CDR3 length: 13 residues. Second-dose intervals of approximately 4 or approximately 12 weeks were pooled. The receptor's source is an adult who received the AZD1222 COVID-19 vaccine. The chain has TRBV6-5 and TRBJ2-7, with D perhaps matching TRBD2 (5 bases). Here the sequenced sample was peripheral blood, taken 28 days after the second AZD1222 dose. The CDR3 bases are TGTGCCAGCAGGACACTAGGATCCTACGAGCAGTACTTC. It codes for CASRTLGSYEQYF.